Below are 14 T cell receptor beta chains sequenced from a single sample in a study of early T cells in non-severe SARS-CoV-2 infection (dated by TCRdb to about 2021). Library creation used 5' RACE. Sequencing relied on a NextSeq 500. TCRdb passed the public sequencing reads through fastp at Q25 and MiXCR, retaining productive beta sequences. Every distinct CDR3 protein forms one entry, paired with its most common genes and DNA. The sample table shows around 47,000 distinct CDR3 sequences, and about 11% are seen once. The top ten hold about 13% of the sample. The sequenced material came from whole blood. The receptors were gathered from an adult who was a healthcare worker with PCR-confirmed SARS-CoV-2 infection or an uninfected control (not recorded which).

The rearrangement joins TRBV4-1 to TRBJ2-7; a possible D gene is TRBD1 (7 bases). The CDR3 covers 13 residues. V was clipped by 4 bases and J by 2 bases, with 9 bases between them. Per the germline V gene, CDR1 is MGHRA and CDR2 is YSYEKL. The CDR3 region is CASSPGGTYEQYF. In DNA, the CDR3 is TGCGCCAGCAGCCCAGGGGGGACCTACGAGCAGTACTTC.

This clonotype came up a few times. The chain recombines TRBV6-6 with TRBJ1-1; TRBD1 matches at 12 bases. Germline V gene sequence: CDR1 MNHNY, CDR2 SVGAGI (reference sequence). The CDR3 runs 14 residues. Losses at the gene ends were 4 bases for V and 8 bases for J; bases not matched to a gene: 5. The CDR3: CASSWGTGGREAFF. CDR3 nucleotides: TGTGCCAGCAGTTGGGGGACAGGGGGCCGAGAAGCTTTCTTT.

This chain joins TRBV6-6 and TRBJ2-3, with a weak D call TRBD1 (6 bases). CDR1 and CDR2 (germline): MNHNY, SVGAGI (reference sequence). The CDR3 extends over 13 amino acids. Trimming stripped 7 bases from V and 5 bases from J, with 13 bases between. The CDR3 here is CASKGRGQDTQYF. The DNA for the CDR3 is TGTGCCAGCAAGGGCAGGGGACAAGATACGCAGTATTTT.

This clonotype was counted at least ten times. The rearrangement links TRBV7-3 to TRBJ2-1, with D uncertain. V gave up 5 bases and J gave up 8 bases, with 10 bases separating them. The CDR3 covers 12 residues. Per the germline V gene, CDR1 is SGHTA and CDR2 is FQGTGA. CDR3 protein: CASSGYTHEQFF. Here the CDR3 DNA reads TGTGCCAGCAGCGGGTATACTCATGAGCAGTTCTTC.

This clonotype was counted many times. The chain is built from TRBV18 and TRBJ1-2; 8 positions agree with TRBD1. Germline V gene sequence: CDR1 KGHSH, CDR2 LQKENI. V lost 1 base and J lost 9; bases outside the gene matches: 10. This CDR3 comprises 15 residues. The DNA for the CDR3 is TGTGCCAGCTCACCACAATCGACAGGGGAGAGCCGCTACACCTTC. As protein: CASSPQSTGESRYTF.

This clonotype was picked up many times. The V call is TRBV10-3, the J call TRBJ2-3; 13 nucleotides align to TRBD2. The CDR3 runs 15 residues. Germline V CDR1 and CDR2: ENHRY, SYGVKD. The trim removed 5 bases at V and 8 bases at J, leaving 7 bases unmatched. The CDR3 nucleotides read TGTGCCATCAGTTGGACTAGCGGGAGAGGGGGTACGCAGTATTTT. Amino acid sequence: CAISWTSGRGGTQYF.

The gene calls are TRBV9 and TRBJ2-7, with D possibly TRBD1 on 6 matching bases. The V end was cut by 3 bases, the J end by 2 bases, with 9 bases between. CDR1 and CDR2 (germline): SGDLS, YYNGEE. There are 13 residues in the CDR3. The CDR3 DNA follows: TGTGCCAGCAGCGGGACAGAGACCTACGAGCAGTACTTC. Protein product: CASSGTETYEQYF.

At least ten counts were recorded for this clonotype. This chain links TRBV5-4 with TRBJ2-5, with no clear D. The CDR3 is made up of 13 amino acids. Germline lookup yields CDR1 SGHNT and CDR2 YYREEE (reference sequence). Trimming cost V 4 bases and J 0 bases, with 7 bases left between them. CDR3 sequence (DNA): TGTGCCAGCAGCCGAGACTACCAAGAGACCCAGTACTTC. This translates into CASSRDYQETQYF.

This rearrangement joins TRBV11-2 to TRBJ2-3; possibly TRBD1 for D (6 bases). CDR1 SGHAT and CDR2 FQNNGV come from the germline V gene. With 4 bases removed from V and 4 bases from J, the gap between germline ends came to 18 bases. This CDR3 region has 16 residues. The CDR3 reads CASSSPGQSGADTQYF. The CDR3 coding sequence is TGTGCCAGCAGCTCACCAGGACAGTCGGGCGCAGATACGCAGTATTTT.

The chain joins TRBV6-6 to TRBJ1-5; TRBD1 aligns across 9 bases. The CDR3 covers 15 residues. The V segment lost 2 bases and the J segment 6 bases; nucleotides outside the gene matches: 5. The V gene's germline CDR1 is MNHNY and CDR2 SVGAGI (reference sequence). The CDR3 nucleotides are TGTGCCAGCAGTTACGATGGGACAGGGATTCAGCCCCAGCATTTT. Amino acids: CASSYDGTGIQPQHF.

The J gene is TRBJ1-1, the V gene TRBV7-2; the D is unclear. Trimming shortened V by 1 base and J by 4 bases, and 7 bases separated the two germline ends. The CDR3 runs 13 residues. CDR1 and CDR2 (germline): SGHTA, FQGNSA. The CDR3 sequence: CASSLGGSTEAFF. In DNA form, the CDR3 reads TGTGCCAGCAGCTTAGGCGGTAGCACTGAAGCTTTCTTT.

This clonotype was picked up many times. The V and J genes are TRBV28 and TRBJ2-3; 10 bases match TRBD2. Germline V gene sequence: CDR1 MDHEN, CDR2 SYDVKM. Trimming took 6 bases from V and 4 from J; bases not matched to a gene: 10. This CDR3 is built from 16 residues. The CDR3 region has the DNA TGTGCCAGCAGCCGGCAGGCACTAGCGGGATCAGATACGCAGTATTTT. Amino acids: CASSRQALAGSDTQYF.

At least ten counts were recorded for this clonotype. DNA of the CDR3: TGTGCCAGCCGGTTGACGGGGGGAACCGGGGAGCTGTTTTTT. It codes for CASRLTGGTGELFF. The chain couples TRBV6-2 or TRBV6-3 to TRBJ2-2, with TRBD2 identical over 7 bases. Germline V gene data show CDR1 as MNHEY and CDR2 as SVGEGT. With V trimmed by 8 bases and J by 5 bases, 8 bases remained unmatched. CDR3 size: 14 residues.

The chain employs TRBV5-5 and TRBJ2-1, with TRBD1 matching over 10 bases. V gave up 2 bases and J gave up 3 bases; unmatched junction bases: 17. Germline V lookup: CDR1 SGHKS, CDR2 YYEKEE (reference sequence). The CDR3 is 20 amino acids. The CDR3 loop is CASSFFPGQGSKSDYNEQFF. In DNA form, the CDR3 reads TGTGCCAGCAGCTTCTTTCCGGGACAGGGGTCCAAGAGCGACTACAATGAGCAGTTCTTC.